This entry is about one T cell receptor (beta chain). There is no known antigen for this receptor. Per-nucleotide qualities are absent, and no much larger clonotype sits a single base away. The data were obtained in a study of cytomegalovirus exposure and HLA in healthy donors (dated by TCRdb to the late 2010s). The study in broad terms: An earlier analysis of around 600 of the donors reported about 290 Gb of sequence data and some 120 million unique TCR beta sequences from some 180 million T cells. An early release that covered some 630 HLA-typed donors contained around 300 gigabases of sequencing data and around 80 million unique TCR sequences. Of the roughly 390 genotyped donors, over 65% fell in the genetic ancestry cluster associated with self-reported Caucasian donors. The aim of the study was to test whether cataloging public T cell receptors could identify signatures of past pathogen exposure. The study profiled the T cell repertoires of hundreds of subjects by immunosequencing and related them to cytomegalovirus serostatus. In addition to the first cohort of around 670 subjects, a separate validation cohort of over 90 different subjects was used. The study combined high-throughput TCR immunosequencing, statistical association of individual TCRs with disease status, and machine learning to predict cytomegalovirus infection status. A later analysis re-analyzed previously published TCR beta repertoires from approximately 670 donors and added high-resolution HLA genotyping to study TCR occurrence patterns. Rather than drawing on any new phenotypic data, the later analysis identified candidate immune exposures from TCR beta sequences and the way those sequences occurred across donors. In an earlier analysis of 587 of the donors, high-throughput TCR beta sequencing was used to judge whether each TCR beta V gene segment behaved as functional or pseudogenic. Alongside the repertoire data, information on donor age, sex, ethnicity and CMV serostatus was compiled. In a later genetic analysis, genome-wide SNP genotypes for about 60% of the 666 donors were used, and that subset was treated as a discovery cohort. Every repertoire in the discovery cohort had been generated on one and the same sequencing platform. Both class I and class II loci were covered by HLA typing, at four-digit resolution. The number of donors typed differed by locus, with about 629-640 for A, B, C, DRB1 and DQB1, 522 for DQA1, over 600 for DPA1, and some 450 for DPB1. About five DR-DQ haplotypes were treated as single units for association and clustering because of strong linkage in the cohort. On average, roughly 240,000 unique TCR beta nucleotide sequences were sequenced per donor among a few hundred genotyped donors of the cohort, with roughly 20% of those sequences being non-productive.

The germline V gene sets CDR1 to SGHRS and CDR2 to YFSETQ. Trimming at the junction amounts to 4 bases on V and 8 bases on J, and the germline ends lie 21 bases apart. From the cysteine through the phenylalanine, the CDR3 covers 16 amino acids. Solely the CDR3 DNA is kept, with 48 bases framed from the first base. The paper's findings and limits, for the study overall: V-gene and J-gene trimming of TCR beta chains was associated with a missense DCLRE1C variant in a later genetic analysis, and the association was replicated in an independent cohort. In vitro tests confirmed that a few of the cytomegalovirus-associated TCR beta chains recognize cytomegalovirus antigens. A group of highly shared sequence variants was considered likely to be a technical artifact of the sequencing pipeline. In a later analysis, 16,951 TCR beta sequences were associated with specific HLA alleles at a false discovery rate of 0.05. The study gave a list of over 150 TCR beta chains associated with cytomegalovirus. Immune exposure information for the cohort was limited to CMV serostatus. Across donors, most TCR sequences were observed very rarely, whereas some public TCRs were present in many individuals. According to a later analysis, parvovirus B19, influenza, CMV and Epstein-Barr virus appeared linked to several top co-occurrence clusters. In a later analysis, HLA-associated TCR beta chains showed more clonal expansion and lower generation probabilities than non-associated chains that were equally common. In a later analysis, TCR association rates were found to vary across HLA loci, with the most associated TCRs seen for DRB1 alleles and the fewest for HLA-C alleles. Presence/absence analyses assumed roughly uniform sequencing depth across donors, an assumption that may not hold. The authors suggested that the approach could potentially be extended to other disease states and immunological phenotypes. Linkage disequilibrium might explain the correlated functional status among segregating V segments, but an unknown experimental factor could not be excluded. A further reported finding was that TCR beta sequences accurately predicted the HLA-A and HLA-B alleles for most subjects in the first cohort. Assigning TCR associations to individual alleles was difficult when HLA alleles, especially DR and DQ, strongly co-occurred. Most CMV-associated TCR beta chains appeared to be HLA-restricted in a later analysis, and the HLA associations seemed to be driven largely by CMV exposure. The classifier was reported to diagnose cytomegalovirus status with high specificity and sensitivity in both the original and validation cohorts. The 87-base-pair reads could not distinguish some IMGT-functional V segments, including TRBV6-2 and TRBV6-3, so those segments were excluded. The cohort was sequenced for TCR beta chains only, and without alpha or paired-chain data the features that could be detected were limited. Because some donors lacked HLA typing at each locus, the association tests relied only on the typed subset. Some 16 rarely observed V segments, including chromosome 9 orphons, were excluded from the earlier analysis of several hundred of the donors because counts were too low. In an earlier analysis of approximately 590 of the donors, most TCR beta V segments were observed in productive rearrangements about 87% or about 30% of the time, broadly matching IMGT annotations. A later genetic analysis reported fewer N-insertions in productive TCRs among donors in an Asian-associated ancestry cluster than the roughly 700-donor mean.

The cohort comprised around 700 healthy bone marrow donors. All cohort members were sampled while nominally healthy, although unrecorded immune exposures were likely present. The donor tested CMV seropositive, placing the donor among the 289 seropositive members of the cohort. Each donor provided a peripheral blood sample, and peripheral blood mononuclear cells were used for TCR beta sequencing. The Qiagen DNeasy Blood Extraction Kit was used to extract genomic DNA from the blood cell samples. The library was generated by the immunoSEQ multiplex PCR assay. For the multiplex PCR, a mixture combining 60 forward primers for TCR Vbeta segments and 13 reverse primers for TCR Jbeta segments was used. Amplification of the CDR3 region of rearranged TCR beta genes was performed with a multiplex PCR assay on genomic DNA. The amplified TCR beta libraries were sequenced on the Illumina HiSeq System as 87-base-pair reads. The published analysis was carried out like this. A later analysis tallied tens of millions of unique TCR beta chains across the roughly 610 repertoires, and approximately 9.9 million of those chains were shared by two or more donors. Raw reads were error-corrected and collapsed into unique sequences by a nearest-neighbor algorithm in which closely related sequences were merged to remove PCR and sequencing errors. CDR3 sequences were aligned to IMGT reference sequences to assign V, D and J gene segments. For a sequence to be retained, at least a six-nucleotide match to both a V gene segment and a J gene segment was required. A rearrangement counted as productive if the CDR3 had no stop codons and remained in frame with V and J, and every other rearrangement counted as non-productive. Following IMGT convention, CDR3 was defined as the stretch from the second conserved V-encoded cysteine to the conserved J-encoded phenylalanine. Sequences without an unambiguous match to a single V gene segment were excluded from the earlier analysis of about 640 of the donors. An earlier analysis of 450 to 650 of the donors called V segments functional above 56.7% productive rearrangements and segregating when the between-donor standard deviation exceeded 5%. A statistical classification framework was developed to diagnose cytomegalovirus status using the catalog of TCR beta chain sequences. A later analysis assigned V and J genes by comparing TCR nucleotide sequences with IMGT/GENE-DB human TR gene sequences. The TCRdist pipeline was used in a later analysis to assign CDR3 sequences and most-parsimonious VDJ recombination scenarios. In a later analysis, each TCR beta chain was defined by its CDR3 amino acid sequence together with its V-gene family, and reads lacking a unique V-gene family were excluded. In a later analysis, 500 to 650 highly shared, low-generation-probability nucleotide sequences were removed to address suspected cross-contamination and a sequencing artifact. A later analysis calculated a clonal expansion index for each public chain from normalized within-repertoire ranks of inferred template counts. A later analysis computed generation probabilities with a VDJ recombination model fitted to out-of-frame rearrangements, and checked the results against IGoR. Hypergeometric tests were used in a later analysis to score TCR-TCR, TCR-HLA and TCR-CMV co-occurrence, with a repertoire-size bias correction applied to the TCR pairs. To estimate false discovery rates, a later analysis permuted the HLA or CMV assignments 20 times. In a later analysis, co-occurring TCRs were grouped with DBSCAN, and TCRdist sequence similarity was added when clustering was performed within HLA-allele-positive subsets. Co-occurrence clustering excluded repertoires with fewer than 30,000 or more than 120,000 public chains, plus five with anomalous nucleotide sharing. TCRdb carries this immuneACCESS record with in-frame sequences only. Its versions omit some clonotypes, under half of them owing to an unresolved V gene in the studies checked, with the rest unexplained. The V and J calls and clone size were taken over from that table, and D and trimming were inferred from the DNA. This sample lists fewer than 140,000 clones; 65% to 85% were detected once. The ten largest account for roughly 2.9% of the sample.

The sequence came from a male donor in good health and CMV-seropositive. The rearrangement combines TRBV5-1 with TRBJ1-4; 6 matching bases give a weak D call of TRBD1. Material: PBMCs. This receptor carries the CDR3 CASSALQGQGREKLFF. The base sequence is TGCGCCAGCAGCGCCCTCCAGGGTCAGGGGCGAGAAAAACTGTTTTTT.